Listed below are T cell receptor beta chains from one sample, sequenced in a study of blood T cell repertoires in COVID-19. The protocol was immunoSEQ multiplex PCR, while the TCRdb copy is restricted to in-frame clones and leaves out a portion. The sample carries about 330,000 clones, roughly 89% recorded once. The specimen was peripheral blood. The source of these receptors is a man aged 30 to 45 with COVID-19, enrolled during active disease. The CDR3 runs from the conserved cysteine through the conserved F or W. The D gene is left open where the match is weak. Size tells how often a clone was seen (once, few, many) or the class of an expanded clone, and some rows leave it out.

J,V,size,D,DNA,CDR3
TRBJ1-3,TRBV5-1,.,.,TGCGCCAGCAGCTTGGACAGTTCTGGAAACACCATATATTTT,CASSLDSSGNTIYF
TRBJ1-3,TRBV7-2,.,.,TGTGCCAGCAGCTTACTCGGGGTCTCTGGAAACACCATATATTTT,CASSLLGVSGNTIYF
TRBJ2-7,TRBV18,.,.,TGTGCCAGCTCACCACCACAGAAGACCACTCGCTACGAGCAGTACTTC,CASSPPQKTTRYEQYF
TRBJ1-2,TRBV3-1/TRBV3-2,.,.,TGTGCCAGCAGCCAAGCTTCCCTGGAGTATGGCTACACCTTC,CASSQASLEYGYTF
TRBJ2-7,TRBV27,.,TRBD1,TGTGCCAGCAGTCCCACAGGGGAAGGGTACGAGCAGTACTTC,CASSPTGEGYEQYF
TRBJ1-5,TRBV6-2/TRBV6-3,.,TRBD1,TGTGCCAGCAGTTACTCGAGGTCCGACCGGGACAGCGCCCTTCGCAATCAGCCCCAGCATTTT,CASSYSRSDRDSALRNQPQHF
TRBJ2-7,TRBV7-2,few,.,TGTGCCAGCAGCTCAGTGGCGCCACTAGTCGAGCAGTACTTC,CASSSVAPLVEQYF
TRBJ2-7,TRBV10-3,.,.,TGTGCCATCAGGGGCAGGCTGAACTCCTACGAGCAGTACTTC,CAIRGRLNSYEQYF
TRBJ2-5,TRBV3-1/TRBV3-2,.,.,TGTGCCAGCAGCCAAGATTTTGCCGGTCGAGAGACCCAGTACTTC,CASSQDFAGRETQYF
TRBJ2-7,TRBV19,.,.,TGTGCCAGTACCGCGACAGGATCCTCCTACGAGCAGTACTTC,CASTATGSSYEQYF
TRBJ2-1,TRBV7-8,.,TRBD2,TGTGCCAGCAGCTCCGCTAGCGGGAGCTCCTACAATGAGCAGTTCTTC,CASSSASGSSYNEQFF
TRBJ1-2,TRBV5-6,.,TRBD1,TGTGCCAGCAGCTTGGAAGGGGGCGGTGGCTACACCTTC,CASSLEGGGGYTF
TRBJ1-2,TRBV25-1,.,TRBD1,TGTGCCAGCAGTGAAAGTCAAAGGACAGGGACCTATGGCTACACCTTC,CASSESQRTGTYGYTF
TRBJ2-7,TRBV28,.,TRBD2,TGTGCCAGCAGCTCTAGCGGGCTAAGCTCCTACGAGCAGTACTTC,CASSSSGLSSYEQYF
TRBJ2-7,TRBV4-3,.,TRBD1,TGCGCCAGCAGCCAAGATGAGGGACAGGGTTACGAGCAGTACTTC,CASSQDEGQGYEQYF
TRBJ2-3,TRBV19,.,TRBD2,TGTGCCAGTAGTATAGTGGCCGGGACTAGCGGGAGTGGGTTCACAGATACGCAGTATTTT,CASSIVAGTSGSGFTDTQYF
TRBJ2-1,TRBV5-5,.,TRBD1,TGTGCCAGCAGCTTGTGGGGTCAGGGGGCGGATGAGCAGTTCTTC,CASSLWGQGADEQFF
TRBJ2-5,TRBV5-1,few,.,TGCGCCAGCAGGGGAAATGCCAGGGTTATACAAGAGACCCAGTACTTC,CASRGNARVIQETQYF
TRBJ2-5,TRBV5-1,.,TRBD1,TGCGCCAGCAGCCCCGATGGGACAGTGGCAGAGACCCAGTACTTC,CASSPDGTVAETQYF
TRBJ1-1,TRBV14,.,.,TGTGCCAGCAGCCAAGTGAGGTACACTGAAGCTTTCTTT,CASSQVRYTEAFF
TRBJ1-2,TRBV6-5,.,.,TGTGCCAGCAGTTACTCAGGACAGAGGGCTTATGGCTACACCTTC,CASSYSGQRAYGYTF
TRBJ2-7,TRBV15,.,TRBD1,TGTGCCACCAGCAGAGAAACCCAGGGGGACGAGCAGTACTTC,CATSRETQGDEQYF
TRBJ2-7,TRBV4-2,.,TRBD1,TGTGCCAGCAGCCCTAGTGAGGGGGCCACCCGCTACGAGCAGTACTTC,CASSPSEGATRYEQYF
TRBJ2-1,TRBV7-9,.,TRBD2,TGTGCCAGCAGCTTCGGGACTAGCTACAATGAGCAGTTCTTC,CASSFGTSYNEQFF
TRBJ2-7,TRBV6-1,.,.,TGTGCCAGCAGTGAGGTGGGCCACCGGGACTTAAGCTCCTACGAGCAGTACTTC,CASSEVGHRDLSSYEQYF
TRBJ1-4,TRBV18,.,.,TGTGCCAGCTCACCAACCCTAGCCACTAATGAAAAACTGTTTTTT,CASSPTLATNEKLFF
TRBJ1-5,TRBV5-1,few,TRBD1,TGCGCCAGCAGCCCGTGGACAGGGGTCGGGCAGCCCCAGCATTTT,CASSPWTGVGQPQHF
TRBJ1-5,TRBV4-2,once,TRBD1,TGTGCCAGCAGCCAACTGGGACAGGGGGCGCGAGGCAATCAGCCCCAGCATTTT,CASSQLGQGARGNQPQHF
TRBJ2-6,TRBV4-2,.,TRBD2,TGTGCCAGCAGCGGACTAGCGGCTTCTGGGGCCAACGTCCTGACTTTC,CASSGLAASGANVLTF
TRBJ1-4,TRBV6-5,once,.,TGTGCCAGCAGTTACAGCCGGGGGAATGAAAAACTGTTTTTT,CASSYSRGNEKLFF
TRBJ2-5,TRBV19,.,TRBD2,TGTGCCAGTAGGGAGCGGGACCGCCCGTTGGAGACCCAGTACTTC,CASRERDRPLETQYF
TRBJ2-2,TRBV19,.,TRBD2,TGTGCCATCACGACTAGCGTCTCCGGGGAGCTGTTTTTT,CAITTSVSGELFF
TRBJ2-1,TRBV19,.,TRBD2,TGTGCCAGTACCCCAAGGTGGGCTAGCGGGGGGCCCGAGCAGTTCTTC,CASTPRWASGGPEQFF
TRBJ2-7,TRBV7-3,.,.,TGTGCCAGCAGCTTAACCGGGACTGCAACCTACGAGCAGTACTTC,CASSLTGTATYEQYF
TRBJ2-7,TRBV7-8,once,TRBD1,TGTGCCAGCAGCTTAGTACAGGGGTTAGGCGAGCAGTACTTC,CASSLVQGLGEQYF
TRBJ1-4,TRBV4-1,once,.,TGCGCCAGCAGCCGGCTTCTTAATGAAAAACTGTTTTTT,CASSRLLNEKLFF
TRBJ1-6,TRBV10-3,.,TRBD1,TGTGCCATCAGTGAGTCGTGGGACAGAGATAATTCACCCCTCCACTTT,CAISESWDRDNSPLHF
TRBJ1-1,TRBV12-3/TRBV12-4,.,.,TGTGCCAGCAGTTTATTACAGAACACTGAAGCTTTCTTT,CASSLLQNTEAFF
TRBJ2-1,TRBV5-5,.,TRBD2,TGTGCCAGCAGCCGCGGCGGTAGCGGGGCCTACAATGAGCAGTTCTTC,CASSRGGSGAYNEQFF
TRBJ1-3,TRBV7-9,few,TRBD1,TGTGCCAGCAGGGGACCGGGACAGGGCTCCTCTGGAAACACCATATATTTT,CASRGPGQGSSGNTIYF
TRBJ1-5,TRBV6-5,.,.,TGTGCCAGCAGTTACTCTTCCGTGGGGGCTCAGCCCCAGCATTTT,CASSYSSVGAQPQHF
TRBJ1-5,TRBV5-1,.,TRBD1,TGCGCCAGCAGCTTGATGACAGGGGATCAGCCCCAGCATTTT,CASSLMTGDQPQHF